This paragraph covers one T cell receptor beta chain sequence. The antigen remains undetermined. The entry originates in a study of cytomegalovirus exposure and HLA in healthy donors. Study observations and caveats: It was assumed in the presence/absence analyses that sequencing depth was roughly uniform across donors. Cytomegalovirus-associated status was assigned to about 150 TCR beta chains. Several of the most significant clusters were apparently associated with common viral pathogens in a later analysis. TCR beta sequences reportedly predicted most subjects' HLA-A and HLA-B alleles accurately.

Trimming stripped 5 bases from V and 4 bases from J, with 15 bases between. Germline CDR1 and CDR2: SGHVS and FQNEAQ. The CDR3 covers 15 residues. Vbeta (60) and Jbeta (13) primers were used in the PCR. Some clones are missing from TCRdb's copy, which holds only in-frame ones; the method was immunoSEQ multiplex PCR. The sample carries about 98,000 clones, 55% to 80% recorded once. Sequencing was carried out using PBMCs. The sequence came from a female donor in good health and CMV-seronegative. The V and J genes are TRBV7-8 and TRBJ1-3; perhaps TRBD1 as D (6 bases). The CDR3 DNA follows: TGTGCCAGCAGCCTCCCCGGGGGGCGAGGAAACACCATATATTTT. This translates into CASSLPGGRGNTIYF.